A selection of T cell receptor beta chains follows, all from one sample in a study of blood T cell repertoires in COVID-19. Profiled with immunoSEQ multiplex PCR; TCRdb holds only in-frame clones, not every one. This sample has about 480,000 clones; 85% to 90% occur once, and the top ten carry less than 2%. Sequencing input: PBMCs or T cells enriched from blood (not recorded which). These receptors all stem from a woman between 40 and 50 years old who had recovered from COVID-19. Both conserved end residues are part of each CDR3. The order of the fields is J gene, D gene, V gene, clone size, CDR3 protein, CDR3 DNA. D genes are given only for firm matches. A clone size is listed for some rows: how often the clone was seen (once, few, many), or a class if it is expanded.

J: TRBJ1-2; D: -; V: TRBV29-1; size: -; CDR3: CSVEEEVSHTF; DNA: TGCAGCGTTGAAGAGGAAGTTAGCCACACCTTC
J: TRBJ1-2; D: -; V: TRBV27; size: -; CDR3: CASRSQYGYTF; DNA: TGTGCCAGCAGGTCACAGTATGGCTACACCTTC
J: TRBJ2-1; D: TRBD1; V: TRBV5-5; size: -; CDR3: CASSPRTGTYSYNEQFF; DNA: TGTGCCAGCAGCCCTCGGACAGGGACATACTCCTACAATGAGCAGTTCTTC
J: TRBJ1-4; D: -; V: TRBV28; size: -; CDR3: CASSLRAGEREKLFF; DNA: TGTGCCAGCAGTTTGAGAGCAGGGGAACGTGAAAAACTGTTTTTT
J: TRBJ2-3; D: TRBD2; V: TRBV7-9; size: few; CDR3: CASTPTSARDTQYF; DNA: TGTGCCAGCACCCCAACTAGCGCTAGAGATACGCAGTATTTT
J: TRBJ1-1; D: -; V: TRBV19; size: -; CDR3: CASSIPPRNTEAFF; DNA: TGTGCCAGTAGTATTCCTCCTAGGAACACTGAAGCTTTCTTT
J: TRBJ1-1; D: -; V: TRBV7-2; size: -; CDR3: CASSLSVSESTGRAEAFF; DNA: TGTGCCAGCAGCTTATCTGTTTCGGAGTCGACAGGTCGAGCTGAAGCTTTCTTT
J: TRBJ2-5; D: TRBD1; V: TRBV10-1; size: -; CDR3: CASSNTGTGSRETQYF; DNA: TGCGCCAGCAGCAATACCGGGACAGGCAGTCGGGAGACCCAGTACTTC
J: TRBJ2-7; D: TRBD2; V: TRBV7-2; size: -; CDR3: CASSPVAGGIYEQYF; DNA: TGTGCCAGCAGCCCTGTAGCGGGAGGGATCTACGAGCAGTACTTC
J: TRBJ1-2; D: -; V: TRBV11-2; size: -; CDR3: CASSLNRDQGSGYTF; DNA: TGTGCCAGCAGCTTAAATAGAGACCAGGGATCTGGCTACACCTTC
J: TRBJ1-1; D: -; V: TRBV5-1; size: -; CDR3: CASSLEGNTEAFF; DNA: TGCGCCAGCAGCTTAGAGGGGAACACTGAAGCTTTCTTT
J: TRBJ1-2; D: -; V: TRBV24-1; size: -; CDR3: CATSDLTGSDGYTF; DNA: TGTGCCACCAGTGATCTCACAGGGTCGGATGGCTACACCTTC
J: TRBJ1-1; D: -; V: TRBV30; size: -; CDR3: CAWNGWGREAFF; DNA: TGTGCCTGGAACGGTTGGGGGCGGGAAGCTTTCTTT
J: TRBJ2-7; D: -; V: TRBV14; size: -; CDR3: CASSQTGLAPEQYF; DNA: TGTGCCAGCAGCCAAACGGGGTTAGCCCCCGAGCAGTACTTC
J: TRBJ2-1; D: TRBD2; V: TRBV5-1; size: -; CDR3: CASSGGTSFSEQFF; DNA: TGCGCCAGCAGCGGCGGGACTAGCTTCAGTGAGCAGTTCTTC
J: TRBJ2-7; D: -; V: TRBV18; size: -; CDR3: CASFGGGFYEQYF; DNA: TGTGCCAGCTTCGGCGGAGGGTTCTACGAGCAGTACTTC
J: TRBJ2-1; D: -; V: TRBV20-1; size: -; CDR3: CSASGVGSSSYNEQFF; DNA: TGCAGTGCTAGTGGGGTCGGGAGCAGCTCCTACAATGAGCAGTTCTTC
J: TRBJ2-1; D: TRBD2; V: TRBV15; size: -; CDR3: CATSRDFRVASGDNEQFF; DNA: TGTGCCACCAGCAGAGATTTTAGGGTGGCTAGCGGAGACAATGAGCAGTTCTTC
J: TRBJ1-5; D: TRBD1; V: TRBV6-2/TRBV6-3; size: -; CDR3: CASSLFQGEWGNQPQHF; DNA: TGTGCCAGCAGTCTCTTCCAGGGGGAGTGGGGCAATCAGCCCCAGCATTTT
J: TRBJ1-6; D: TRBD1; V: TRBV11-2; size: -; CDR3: CASSIPGTGFSPLHF; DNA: TGTGCCAGCAGCATACCCGGGACAGGGTTTTCACCCCTCCACTTT
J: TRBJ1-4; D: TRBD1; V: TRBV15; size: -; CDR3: CATSKGDRVNEKLFF; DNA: TGTGCCACCAGCAAGGGGGACAGGGTTAATGAAAAACTGTTTTTT
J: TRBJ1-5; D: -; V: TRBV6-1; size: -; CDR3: CASSETGTCQPQHF; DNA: TGTGCCAGCAGTGAGACAGGAACCTGTCAGCCCCAGCATTTT
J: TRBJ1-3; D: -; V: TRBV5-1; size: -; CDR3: CASSPRVGGNTIYF; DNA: TGCGCCAGCAGCCCCCGGGTCGGTGGAAACACCATATATTTT
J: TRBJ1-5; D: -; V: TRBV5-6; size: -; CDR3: CASSLLSRFGSQPQHF; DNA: TGTGCCAGCAGCTTGCTTTCCAGGTTCGGAAGTCAGCCCCAGCATTTT
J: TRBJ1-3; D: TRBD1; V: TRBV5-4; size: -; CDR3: CASSLESGGWGNTIYF; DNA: TGTGCCAGCAGCTTGGAGTCAGGGGGATGGGGAAACACCATATATTTT
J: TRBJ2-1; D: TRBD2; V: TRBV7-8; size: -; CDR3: CASSAPGLAGYNEQFF; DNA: TGTGCCAGCAGCGCTCCGGGACTAGCGGGCTACAATGAGCAGTTCTTC
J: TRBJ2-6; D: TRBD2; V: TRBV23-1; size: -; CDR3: CASTPKPGGRAPGANVLTF; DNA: TGCGCCAGCACCCCCAAACCGGGGGGTAGGGCCCCTGGGGCCAACGTCCTGACTTTC
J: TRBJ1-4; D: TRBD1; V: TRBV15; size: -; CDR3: CATSRKDREGEKLFF; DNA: TGTGCCACCAGCAGAAAGGACAGGGAGGGGGAAAAACTGTTTTTT
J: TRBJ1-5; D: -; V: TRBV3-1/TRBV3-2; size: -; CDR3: CASSPHMINQPQHF; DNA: TGTGCCAGCAGCCCTCACATGATAAATCAGCCCCAGCATTTT
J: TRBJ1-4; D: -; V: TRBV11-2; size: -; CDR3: CASSLEASGKLFF; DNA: TGTGCCAGCAGCTTAGAAGCTTCTGGAAAACTGTTTTTT
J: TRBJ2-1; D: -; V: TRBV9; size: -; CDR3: CASSPQGTNYNEQFF; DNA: TGTGCCAGCAGCCCCCAGGGGACTAACTACAATGAGCAGTTCTTC
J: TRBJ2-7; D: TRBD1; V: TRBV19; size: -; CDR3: CASSSTGGTGSQYF; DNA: TGTGCCAGTAGTTCCACAGGGGGCACTGGATCGCAGTACTTC